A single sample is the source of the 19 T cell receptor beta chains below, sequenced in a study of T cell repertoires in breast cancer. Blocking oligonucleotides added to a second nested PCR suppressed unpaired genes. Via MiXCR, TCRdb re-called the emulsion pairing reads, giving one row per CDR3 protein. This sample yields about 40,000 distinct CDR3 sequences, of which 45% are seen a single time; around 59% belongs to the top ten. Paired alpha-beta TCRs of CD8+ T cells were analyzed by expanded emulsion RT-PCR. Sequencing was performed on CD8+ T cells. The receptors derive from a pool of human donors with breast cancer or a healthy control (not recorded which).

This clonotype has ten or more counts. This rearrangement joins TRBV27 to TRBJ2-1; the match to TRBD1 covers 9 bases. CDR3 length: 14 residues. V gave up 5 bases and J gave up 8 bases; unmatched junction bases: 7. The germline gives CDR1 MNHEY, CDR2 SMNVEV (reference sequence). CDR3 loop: CASSGGQGNDEQFF. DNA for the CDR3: TGTGCCAGCAGTGGGGGACAGGGTAATGATGAGCAGTTCTTC.

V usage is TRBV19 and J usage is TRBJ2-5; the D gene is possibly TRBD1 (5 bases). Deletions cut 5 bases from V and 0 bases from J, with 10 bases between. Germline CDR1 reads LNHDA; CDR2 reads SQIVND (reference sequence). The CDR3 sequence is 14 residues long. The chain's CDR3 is CASSVLGDQETQYF. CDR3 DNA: TGTGCCAGTAGTGTCTTAGGGGACCAAGAGACCCAGTACTTC.

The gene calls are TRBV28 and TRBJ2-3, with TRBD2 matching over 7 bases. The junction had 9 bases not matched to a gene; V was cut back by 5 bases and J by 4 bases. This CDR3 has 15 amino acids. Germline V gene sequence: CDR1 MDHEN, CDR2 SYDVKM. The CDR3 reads CASSRVGGEADTQYF. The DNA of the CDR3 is TGTGCCAGCAGTCGCGTGGGAGGGGAAGCAGATACGCAGTATTTT. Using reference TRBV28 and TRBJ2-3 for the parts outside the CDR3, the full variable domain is DVKVTQSSRYLVKRTGEKVFLECVQDMDHENMFWYRQDPGLGLRLIYFSYDVKMKEKGDIPEGYSVSREKKERFSLILESASTNQTSMYLCASSRVGGEADTQYFGPGTRLTVL.

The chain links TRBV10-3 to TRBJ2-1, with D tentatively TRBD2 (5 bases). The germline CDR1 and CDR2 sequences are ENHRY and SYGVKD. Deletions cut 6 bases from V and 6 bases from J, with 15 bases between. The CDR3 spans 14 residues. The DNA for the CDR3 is TGTGCCATCAGAGAAAGCGGCCCGAGCAATGAGCAGTTCTTC. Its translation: CAIRESGPSNEQFF.

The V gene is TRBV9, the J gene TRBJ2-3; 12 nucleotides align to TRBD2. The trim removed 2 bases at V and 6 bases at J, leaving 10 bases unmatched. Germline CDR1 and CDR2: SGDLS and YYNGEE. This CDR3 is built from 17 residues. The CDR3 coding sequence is TGTGCCAGCAGCGTTAAGAGACTAGCGGGGGCGCAGGATACGCAGTATTTT. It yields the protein CASSVKRLAGAQDTQYF.

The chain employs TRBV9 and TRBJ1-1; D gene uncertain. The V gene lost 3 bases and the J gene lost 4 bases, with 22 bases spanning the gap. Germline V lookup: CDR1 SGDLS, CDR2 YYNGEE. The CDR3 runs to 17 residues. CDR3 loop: CASSALRGRVLVTEAFF. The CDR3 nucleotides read TGTGCCAGCAGCGCACTAAGAGGGCGGGTGCTTGTCACTGAAGCTTTCTTT.

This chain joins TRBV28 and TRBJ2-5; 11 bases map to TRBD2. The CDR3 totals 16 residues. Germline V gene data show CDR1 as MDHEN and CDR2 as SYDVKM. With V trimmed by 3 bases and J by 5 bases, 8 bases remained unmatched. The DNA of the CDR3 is TGTGCCAGCAGTTTCTTAGCGGGGGGGCTGGATGAGACCCAGTACTTC. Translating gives CASSFLAGGLDETQYF.

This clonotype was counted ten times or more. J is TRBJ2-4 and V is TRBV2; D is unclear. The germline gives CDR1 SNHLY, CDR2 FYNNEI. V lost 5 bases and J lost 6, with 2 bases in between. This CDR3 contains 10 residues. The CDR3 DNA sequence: TGTGCCAGCAGTATAAACATTCAGTACTTC. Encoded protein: CASSINIQYF.

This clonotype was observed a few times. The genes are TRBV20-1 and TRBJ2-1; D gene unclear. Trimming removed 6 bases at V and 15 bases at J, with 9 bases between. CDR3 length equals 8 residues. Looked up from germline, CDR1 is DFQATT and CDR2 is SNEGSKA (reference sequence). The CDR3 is CSALDRFF. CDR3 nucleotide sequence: TGCAGTGCCCTAGATCGGTTCTTC.

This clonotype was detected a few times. The CDR3 nucleotides read TGTGCCAGCAGCCAGACTGCGGGACAGGGAGAGGAGCAGTACTTC. Translated: CASSQTAGQGEEQYF. The chain uses TRBV4-2 and TRBJ2-7; 9 nucleotides line up with TRBD1. CDR3 length: 15 residues. Trimming at V came to 3 bases and at J to 7 bases, leaving 10 bases not matched to a gene. CDR1 LGHNA and CDR2 YNFKEQ come from the germline V gene.

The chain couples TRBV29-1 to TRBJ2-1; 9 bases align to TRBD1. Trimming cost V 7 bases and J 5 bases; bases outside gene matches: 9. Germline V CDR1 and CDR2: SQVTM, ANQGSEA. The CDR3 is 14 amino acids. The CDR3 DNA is TGCAGCGCTGAGGGACAGGGAGGTAACAATGAGCAGTTCTTC. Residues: CSAEGQGGNNEQFF.

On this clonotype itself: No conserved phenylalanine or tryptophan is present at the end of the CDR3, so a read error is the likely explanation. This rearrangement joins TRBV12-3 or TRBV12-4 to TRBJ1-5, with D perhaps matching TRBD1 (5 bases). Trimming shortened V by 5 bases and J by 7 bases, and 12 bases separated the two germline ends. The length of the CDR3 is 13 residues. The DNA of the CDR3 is TGTGCCAGCAGTCTCGAGGGGCGACAGCCCCAGCATCTT. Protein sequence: CASSLEGRQPQHL.

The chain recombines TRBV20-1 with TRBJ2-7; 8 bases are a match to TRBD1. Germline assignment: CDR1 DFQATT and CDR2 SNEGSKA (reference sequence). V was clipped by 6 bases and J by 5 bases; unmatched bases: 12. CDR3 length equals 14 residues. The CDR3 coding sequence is TGCAGTGCGGCGAACAGGGGGTATATGCACGAGCAGTACTTC. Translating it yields CSAANRGYMHEQYF.

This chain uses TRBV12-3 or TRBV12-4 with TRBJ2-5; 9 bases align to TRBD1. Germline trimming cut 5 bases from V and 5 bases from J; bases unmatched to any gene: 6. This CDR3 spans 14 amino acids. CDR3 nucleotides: TGTGCCAGCAGTCGCCGGGACAGGGACGAGACCCAGTACTTC. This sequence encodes CASSRRDRDETQYF.

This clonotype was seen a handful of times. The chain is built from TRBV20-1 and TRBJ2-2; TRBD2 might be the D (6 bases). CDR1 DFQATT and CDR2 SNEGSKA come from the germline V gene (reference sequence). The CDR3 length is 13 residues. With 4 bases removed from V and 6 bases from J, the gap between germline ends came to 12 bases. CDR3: CSAKDYLAGELFF. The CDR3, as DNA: TGCAGTGCTAAGGACTATTTGGCCGGGGAGCTGTTTTTT.

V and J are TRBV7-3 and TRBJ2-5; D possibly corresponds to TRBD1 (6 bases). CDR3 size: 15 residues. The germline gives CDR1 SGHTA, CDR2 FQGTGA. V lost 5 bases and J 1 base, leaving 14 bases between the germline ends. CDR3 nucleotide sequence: TGTGCCAGCAGCGCGAATACAGGGCTCCAAGAGACCCAGTACTTC. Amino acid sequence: CASSANTGLQETQYF.

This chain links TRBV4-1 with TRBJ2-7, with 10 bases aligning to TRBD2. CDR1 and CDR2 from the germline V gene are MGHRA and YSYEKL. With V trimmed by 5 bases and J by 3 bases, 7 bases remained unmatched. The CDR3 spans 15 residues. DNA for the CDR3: TGCGCCAGCAGCTTACTAGCGGGGACCATCTACGAGCAGTACTTC. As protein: CASSLLAGTIYEQYF.

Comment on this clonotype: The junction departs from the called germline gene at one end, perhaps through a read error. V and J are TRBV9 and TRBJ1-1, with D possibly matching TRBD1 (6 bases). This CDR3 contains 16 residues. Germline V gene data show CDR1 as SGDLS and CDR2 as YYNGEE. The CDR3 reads CASSVADDIRDTEAFF. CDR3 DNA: TGTGCCAGCAGCGTAGCCGACGACATAAGGGACACCGAAGCTTTCTTT. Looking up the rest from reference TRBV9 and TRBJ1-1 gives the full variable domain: DSGVTQTPKHLITATGQRVTLRCSPRSGDLSVYWYQQSLDQGLQFLIQYYNGEERAKGNILERFSAQQFPDLHSELNLSSLELGDSALYFCASSVADDIRDTEAFFGQGTRLTVV.

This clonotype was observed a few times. In DNA form, the CDR3 reads TGCGCCAGCAAGGTCACACGCACAGATACGCAGTATTTT. The encoded protein is CASKVTRTDTQYF. The chain combines TRBV10-2 with TRBJ2-3; D gene uncertain. V lost 7 bases to trimming and J lost 1 base, with 9 bases between them. The CDR3 runs 13 residues. Germline V lookup: CDR1 WSHSY, CDR2 SAAADI.